The 10 T cell receptor beta chains below were found in one sample sequenced in a study of Ad26.COV2.S vaccination and SARS-CoV-2 variants. Assay: immunoSEQ multiplex PCR; the TCRdb copy retains only in-frame clones and omits some. The sample comprises 380,000 or so clones, about 89% of which are singletons, and around 4.5% rests with the top ten. Stated treatment: approximately 18 received Ad26.COV2.S at low or high dose, single or two shots; several received placebo; per-sample allocation not given. All samples were drawn on day 63, counting from the first vaccine or placebo injection. Here the sequenced sample was peripheral blood, taken in a trial of Ad26.COV2.S vaccine versus placebo. Source of these receptors: a person between 18 and 59 years old who received the Ad26.COV2.S COVID-19 vaccine or a placebo.

The J gene is TRBJ1-3, the V gene TRBV5-1, with 10 bases aligning to TRBD1. The CDR3 sequence is 15 residues long. The germline V gene has CDR1 SGHRS and CDR2 YFSETQ. The J segment lost 5 bases and the V segment lost 5 bases, leaving 7 bases of the junction unmatched. The CDR3 loop is CASSAGTGVRNTIYF. The CDR3 region has the DNA TGCGCCAGCAGTGCCGGGACAGGGGTCAGAAACACCATATATTTT.

This clone has a handful of counts. The chain uses TRBV7-9 and TRBJ1-6, with TRBD1 as a possible D gene (5 bases). The length of the CDR3 is 14 residues. Germline CDR1 is SEHNR and CDR2 is FQNEAQ (reference sequence). V was trimmed by 1 base and J by 6 bases, leaving 7 bases between them. The CDR3 is CASSLGGFNSPLHF. The CDR3 coding sequence is TGTGCCAGCAGCTTAGGGGGGTTTAATTCACCCCTCCACTTT.

The CDR3 DNA reads as TGTGCCAGCAGTTCCAAACAGTGGCTTAATAATTCACCCCTCCACTTT. This gives the protein CASSSKQWLNNSPLHF. J is TRBJ1-6 and V is TRBV28; D is unresolved. Germline CDR1 is MDHEN and CDR2 is SYDVKM. The CDR3 runs 16 residues. Trimming took off 4 bases at V and 5 bases at J, with 15 bases between the two ends.

The J gene is TRBJ1-1, the V gene TRBV10-3; D remains unclear. The V gene's germline CDR1 is ENHRY and CDR2 SYGVKD. V shed 3 bases and J shed 5 bases, with 7 bases lying between them. The CDR3 extends over 12 amino acids. For the CDR3, the DNA is TGTGCCATCAGTGAAGTGGTTACTGAAGCTTTCTTT. Encoded protein: CAISEVVTEAFF.

The rearrangement uses TRBV27 and TRBJ2-7; 11 bases are a match to TRBD2. The CDR3 is 21 amino acids. Per the germline V gene, CDR1 is MNHEY and CDR2 is SMNVEV (reference sequence). V dropped 0 bases and J dropped 0; count of bases not matched to a gene: 16. The CDR3 spells CASSLSLYDLASGRNSYEQYF. The DNA of the CDR3 is TGTGCCAGCAGTTTATCCCTTTACGATCTAGCTAGCGGGAGGAACTCCTACGAGCAGTACTTC.

The chain combines TRBV5-6 with TRBJ2-5, with unresolved D. V lost 3 bases and J lost 7, with 16 bases in between. Germline values: CDR1 SGHDT, CDR2 YYEEEE. This CDR3 is 14 amino acids long. CDR3 bases: TGTGCCAGCAGCTCCTGGACCTCCCTGGGGACCCAGTACTTC. Translating it yields CASSSWTSLGTQYF.

The chain has TRBV10-3 and TRBJ1-6, with D unclear. The V gene lost 0 bases and the J gene lost 7 bases, with 25 bases spanning the gap. There are 20 residues in the CDR3. CDR1 ENHRY and CDR2 SYGVKD come from the germline V gene. The CDR3 nucleotides are TGTGCCATCAGTGAGTCCCCCCTAAACACTAAAACCGTGAGGAATTCACCCCTCCACTTT. Encoded protein: CAISESPLNTKTVRNSPLHF.

This rearrangement joins TRBV4-1 to TRBJ2-5; TRBD2 might be the D (6 bases). The ends were cut back, 1 base at V and 0 bases at J, with 6 bases in the middle. This CDR3 is built from 14 residues. CDR1 and CDR2 from the germline V gene are MGHRA and YSYEKL. CDR3 protein: CASSQGDYQETQYF. CDR3 nucleotide sequence: TGCGCCAGCAGCCAAGGGGACTACCAAGAGACCCAGTACTTC.

The rearrangement uses TRBV6-5 and TRBJ2-7; D may be TRBD1 (6 bases). V dropped 0 bases and J dropped 6 bases, with 15 bases sitting between them. The CDR3 contains 15 residues. Germline lookup yields CDR1 MNHEY and CDR2 SVGAGI. CDR3 residues: CASSYSIRRGGEQYF. Written as DNA, the CDR3 is TGTGCCAGCAGTTACTCGATACGTCGAGGGGGCGAGCAGTACTTC.

This chain connects TRBV6-2 or TRBV6-3 to TRBJ1-6; D unclear. This CDR3 is 14 amino acids long. V lost 2 bases and J 11 bases, leaving 13 bases between the germline ends. From germline, CDR1 is MNHEY and CDR2 SVGEGT. This chain's CDR3 is CASSYARSFAPLHF. In DNA form, the CDR3 reads TGTGCCAGCAGTTACGCCCGTTCTTTTGCACCCCTCCACTTT.